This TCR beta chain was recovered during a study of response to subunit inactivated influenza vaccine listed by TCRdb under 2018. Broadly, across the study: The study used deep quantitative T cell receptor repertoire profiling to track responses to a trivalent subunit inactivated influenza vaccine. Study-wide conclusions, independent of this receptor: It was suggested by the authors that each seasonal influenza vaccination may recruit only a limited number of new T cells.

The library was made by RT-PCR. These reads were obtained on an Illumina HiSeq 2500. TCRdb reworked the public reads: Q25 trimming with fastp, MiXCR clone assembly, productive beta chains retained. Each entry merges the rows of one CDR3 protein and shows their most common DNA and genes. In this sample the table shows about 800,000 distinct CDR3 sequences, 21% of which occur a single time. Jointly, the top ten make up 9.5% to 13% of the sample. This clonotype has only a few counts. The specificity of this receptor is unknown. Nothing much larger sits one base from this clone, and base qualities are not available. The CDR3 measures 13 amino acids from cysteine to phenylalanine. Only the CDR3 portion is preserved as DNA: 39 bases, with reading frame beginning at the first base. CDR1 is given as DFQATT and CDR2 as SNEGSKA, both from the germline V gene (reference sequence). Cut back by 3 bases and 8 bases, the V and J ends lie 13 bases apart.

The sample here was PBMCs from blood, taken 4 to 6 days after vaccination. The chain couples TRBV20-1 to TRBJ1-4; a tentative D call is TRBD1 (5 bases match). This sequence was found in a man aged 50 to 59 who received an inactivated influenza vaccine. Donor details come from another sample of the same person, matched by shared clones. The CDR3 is CSARVREQEKLFF. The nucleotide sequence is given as TGCAGTGCTAGGGTCAGGGAGCAGGAAAAACTGTTTTTT.